The sequence of this T cell receptor beta chain was determined in a study of blood T cells in healthy people across ages. With a J-beta primer mix and a sample-barcoded 5' primer, a second PCR ran roughly 6 to 12 cycles. MiXCR, run by TCRdb on the 5' RACE reads, gives a single entry per CDR3 protein. The table includes about 730,000 distinct CDR3 sequences, around 46% detected once. The CDR3 totals 15 residues. Remarks on this clonotype: The antigen is undetermined.

Findings and caveats of the study: Estimated diversity across one million T cells was deemed an underestimate. Across the age range, TCR beta diversity per million T cells fell in a roughly linear way.

Per sample, no less than 5 micrograms of total RNA were extracted. The clonotype originates from a woman aged 55-70 years in good health. Source material: blood. The chain is built from TRBV21-1 and TRBJ2-3; the D segment call TRBD1 is taken from the table without a DNA check. TRBV21-1 is a documented pseudogene. The CDR3 bases are TGTGCCAGCAGCAAAGGTGGGACAAACACAGATACGCAGTATTTT. Translation: CASSKGGTNTDTQYF.